A selection of T cell receptor beta chains follows, all from one sample in a study of T-cell reconstitution after alpha-beta-depleted transplantation in children. TCRdb itself ran the PCR reads through MiXCR, one entry per CDR3 protein. The sample holds some 600,000 distinct CDR3 sequences; 16% are singletons and the top ten take approximately 1.1%. The input for sequencing was PBMCs from the stem cell graft donor, taken from the stem cell graft. These receptors were taken from a human donor who donated a stem cell graft to a child with acute myeloid leukemia. Each CDR3 is given with its conserved first and last residue. The D gene is left open where the match is weak. Clone size is shown for a subset of rows, as once, few, many or a class of expanded clone.

>TRBV29-1|TRBJ1-3|.|few
CSVEGGNSGNTIYF
TGCAGCGTTGAAGGGGGAAACTCTGGAAACACCATATATTTT
>TRBV20-1|TRBJ1-5|.|few
CSARRQGSVNQPQHF
TGCAGTGCTAGACGCCAGGGTTCTGTCAATCAGCCCCAGCATTTT
>TRBV7-9|TRBJ2-1|.|many
CASRMDGSSYNEQFF
TGTGCCAGCAGAATGGACGGAAGCTCCTACAATGAGCAGTTCTTC
>TRBV10-3|TRBJ1-5|.|.
CAISDTRGEDQPQHF
TGTGCCATCAGTGATACCCGAGGGGAGGATCAGCCCCAGCATTTT
>TRBV24-1|TRBJ2-1|TRBD1|.
CATARGQNNEQFF
TGTGCCACCGCGAGGGGGCAAAACAATGAGCAGTTCTTC
>TRBV20-1|TRBJ2-2|.|many
CSAREAFATGELFF
TGCAGTGCTAGAGAGGCCTTTGCGACCGGGGAGCTGTTTTTT
>TRBV5-1|TRBJ2-3|.|many
CASRAQGGTDTQYF
TGCGCCAGCAGGGCCCAGGGCGGTACAGATACGCAGTATTTT
>TRBV20-1|TRBJ2-5|TRBD1|many
CSARETGSLETQYF
TGCAGTGCTAGGGAGACAGGGTCACTAGAGACCCAGTACTTC
>TRBV28|TRBJ2-1|.|.
CASKNVRDTHNEQFF
TGTGCCAGCAAGAACGTCCGGGACACCCACAATGAGCAGTTCTTC
>TRBV4-2|TRBJ1-3|.|few
CASSRGTGSSGNTIYF
TGTGCCAGCAGCCGGGGGACTGGGAGCTCTGGAAACACCATATATTTT
>TRBV4-1|TRBJ1-5|.|many
CASSLFGTPDGQPQHF
TGCGCCAGCAGTCTATTTGGGACGCCTGACGGTCAGCCCCAGCATTTT
>TRBV20-1|TRBJ1-1|.|many
CSATHRWTNTEAFF
TGCAGTGCTACCCACAGGTGGACGAACACTGAAGCTTTCTTT
>TRBV20-1|TRBJ2-7|TRBD2|.
CSADDSGDSYEQYF
TGCAGTGCTGATGATAGCGGGGACTCCTACGAGCAGTACTTC
>TRBV10-3|TRBJ1-2|TRBD1|many
CAIRWTGRDGYTF
TGTGCCATCAGATGGACAGGGAGAGATGGCTACACCTTC
>TRBV24-1|TRBJ2-5|.|many
CATSDRRETQYF
TGTGCCACCAGTGACCGCAGAGAGACCCAGTACTTC
>TRBV7-2|TRBJ1-2|TRBD1|.
CASSPKRDSFYGYTF
TGTGCCAGCAGTCCGAAAAGGGACAGCTTCTATGGCTACACCTTC
>TRBV12-3/TRBV12-4|TRBJ2-1|.|many
CASSLPGRPFNEQFF
TGTGCCAGCAGTTTGCCCGGGCGACCCTTCAATGAGCAGTTCTTC
>TRBV7-9|TRBJ2-1|TRBD1|.
CASSMGTGDEQFF
TGTGCCAGCAGCATGGGGACAGGGGATGAGCAGTTCTTC
>TRBV12-3/TRBV12-4|TRBJ2-1|.|few
CASSPQAAHNEQFF
TGTGCCAGCAGTCCCCAAGCGGCCCACAATGAGCAGTTCTTC
>TRBV4-3|TRBJ2-2|.|.
CASSQEEKTGELFF
TGCGCCAGCAGCCAAGAGGAGAAAACCGGGGAGCTGTTTTTT
>TRBV10-3|TRBJ1-5|.|many
CAISESYSNQPQHF
TGTGCCATCAGTGAGTCGTATAGCAATCAGCCCCAGCATTTT
>TRBV24-1|TRBJ1-1|.|.
CATSKGPGRNEEAFF
TGTGCCACCAGTAAGGGCCCGGGGCGGAACGAAGAAGCTTTCTTT
>TRBV20-1|TRBJ1-5|.|many
CSAFNGQPQHF
TGCAGTGCTTTTAACGGTCAGCCCCAGCATTTT
>TRBV6-5|TRBJ1-2|.|many
CASSYEGLYGYTF
TGTGCCAGCAGTTACGAGGGACTCTATGGCTACACCTTC
>TRBV6-5|TRBJ2-1|TRBD2|few
CASSSGGSGGVKQFF
TGTGCCAGCAGTTCCGGGGGAAGCGGGGGGGTGAAGCAGTTCTTC
>TRBV5-1|TRBJ2-1|TRBD2|.
CASSSLAGPPGEQFF
TGCGCCAGCAGCTCCCTAGCGGGTCCCCCCGGTGAGCAGTTCTTC
>TRBV7-7|TRBJ2-1|TRBD1|few
CASSPGQWNEQFF
TGTGCCAGCAGCCCGGGACAGTGGAATGAGCAGTTCTTC
>TRBV7-9|TRBJ2-1|TRBD1|.
CASRPVDRGEKFF
TGTGCCAGCAGACCCGTGGACAGGGGAGAAAAGTTCTTC
>TRBV7-9|TRBJ1-4|TRBD1|.
CASSDTGTGNEKLFF
TGTGCCAGCAGCGATACCGGGACAGGGAATGAAAAACTGTTTTTT
>TRBV20-1|TRBJ1-1|.|many
CSARDFKGREAFF
TGCAGTGCTAGAGATTTCAAGGGCCGTGAAGCTTTCTTT
>TRBV9|TRBJ2-5|.|few
CASSAGGQQETQYF
TGTGCCAGCAGCGCCGGTGGACAGCAAGAGACCCAGTACTTC